Listed below are T cell receptor beta chains from one sample, sequenced in a study of blood T cell repertoires in COVID-19. Assay used: immunoSEQ multiplex PCR; TCRdb lists only in-frame clones, some missing. The top ten hold about 2.5% of the sample, which has about 75,000 clones, 85% to 90% seen once. Sequencing was done on a sample of peripheral blood. Every receptor here comes from a human donor in a cohort sampled during active COVID-19. Both conserved end residues are part of each CDR3. Size is stated for part of the rows, as once, few or many counts, or as a class when the clone is expanded.

TRBV29-1	-	TRBJ2-7	CSVLAGGYYEQYF
TRBV5-1	-	TRBJ2-7	CASSWVPGGTYEQYF
TRBV10-2	-	TRBJ1-4	CASTAGGEKLFF
TRBV4-1	-	TRBJ1-1	CASSQDEDTEAFF
TRBV27	-	TRBJ2-1	CASSFRLGDEQFF
TRBV6-4	-	TRBJ1-2	CASSDPGQGFRYTF
TRBV10-3	-	TRBJ2-3	CATGTSGSTDTQYF
TRBV2	-	TRBJ2-3	CASRPPGLAGAYTQYF
TRBV7-7	-	TRBJ2-5	CASSTRTGGQETQYF
TRBV4-3	-	TRBJ2-1	CASSRRGAASSYNEQFF
TRBV23-1	-	TRBJ2-1	CASSQQGARECYNEQFF
TRBV6-1	few	TRBJ1-5	CASSEVQGNQPQHF
TRBV15	-	TRBJ2-3	CATSRSRGGLSPGATRDTQYF
TRBV7-9	-	TRBJ2-1	CASRSRPSGSYNEQFF
TRBV6-5	-	TRBJ2-7	CASSYGGPYEQYF
TRBV29-1	-	TRBJ1-4	CSVEVVAGANEKLFF
TRBV5-6	-	TRBJ1-3	CASSFGQGPASGNTIYF
TRBV20-1	-	TRBJ2-2	CSASLVAGTTGELFF
TRBV3-1/TRBV3-2	once	TRBJ2-7	CASSQDRGRYYLSRRYEQYF
TRBV7-6	-	TRBJ1-3	CASSLVYSSGNTIYF
TRBV6-5	-	TRBJ2-7	CASSYSQARSYEQYF
TRBV24-1	-	TRBJ2-5	CATSDASGQETQYF